Below, 21 T cell receptor beta chains from the same sample are listed, as sequenced in a study of TIL therapy for anti-PD-1-resistant metastatic lung cancer. Time point reported: pre-treatment sample, taken before nivolumab and TIL therapy. The libraries were made with immunoSEQ v3. The table came from immunoSEQ multiplex PCR; TCRdb's copy has only in-frame clones and leaves some out. Seen here are about 50,000 clones, 70% to 80% observed once, and the top ten hold 4.8%. Sequencing was performed on blood, taken at baseline. These receptor sequences come from a woman between 25 and 85 years old with non-small cell lung cancer.

The V gene is TRBV15, the J gene TRBJ2-5; D perhaps matches TRBD1 (6 bases). Deletions cut 5 bases from V and 2 bases from J, with 12 bases between. The CDR3 is 14 amino acids. Germline CDR1 reads LNHNV; CDR2 reads YYDKDF (reference sequence). The DNA for the CDR3 is TGTGCCACCAGCGGAAGGGGACAACAAGAGACCCAGTACTTC. Its protein product is CATSGRGQQETQYF.

V and J are TRBV2 and TRBJ1-1, with D possibly being TRBD1 (6 bases). Germline V CDR1 and CDR2: SNHLY, FYNNEI. The CDR3 is made up of 17 amino acids. V lost 2 bases to trimming and J lost 7 bases, with 23 bases between them. In DNA, the CDR3 is TGTGCCAGCAGTGAATCGGTTCCCTTACAGGGACCCGTTGAAGCTTTCTTT. Encoded protein: CASSESVPLQGPVEAFF.

This chain connects TRBV7-2 to TRBJ1-3, with no clear D. The CDR3 has 15 residues. Germline V gene data show CDR1 as SGHTA and CDR2 as FQGNSA. Trimming pared 2 bases from V and 0 bases from J, leaving 8 bases between. The chain's CDR3 is CASSLKVYSGNTIYF. Here the CDR3 DNA reads TGTGCCAGCAGCTTAAAGGTGTACTCTGGAAACACCATATATTTT.

V is TRBV7-6 and J is TRBJ1-4; a possible D gene is TRBD1 (6 bases). Germline V gene sequence: CDR1 SGHVS, CDR2 FNYEAQ. V gave up 2 bases and J gave up 0 bases, with 7 bases separating them. The CDR3 has 15 residues. CDR3 coding DNA: TGTGCCAGCAGCTTAAGACAGGCAACTAATGAAAAACTGTTTTTT. Translating it yields CASSLRQATNEKLFF.

V usage is TRBV21-1 and J usage is TRBJ1-3. TRBV21-1 is a recognized pseudogene. The CDR3 length is 13 residues. CDR3 coding DNA: TGTGCCAGCAGCAAAGGCACTGGAAACACCATATATTTT. Protein sequence: CASSKGTGNTIYF.

The rearrangement links TRBV25-1 to TRBJ2-6; D uncertain. The CDR3 consists of 15 residues. With 2 bases removed from V and 2 bases from J, the gap between germline ends came to 7 bases. Germline CDR1 is MGHDK and CDR2 is SYGVNS. The CDR3 sequence is CASSEAGAGANVLTF. Written as DNA, the CDR3 is TGTGCCAGCAGTGAAGCAGGAGCTGGGGCCAACGTCCTGACTTTC.

The chain links TRBV5-1 to TRBJ2-3; possible D gene TRBD2, 5 bases. Germline-derived CDR1 and CDR2 are SGHRS and YFSETQ. The CDR3 is 15 residues long. V was shortened by 1 base and J by 4 bases, with 13 bases between the two germline ends. The CDR3, as DNA: TGCGCCAGCAGCTTGAGTCTAGTGGAGGCAGATACGCAGTATTTT. It encodes CASSLSLVEADTQYF.

This chain connects TRBV27 to TRBJ2-5; unclear D gene. Trimming took off 3 bases at V and 5 bases at J, with 7 bases between the two ends. Germline V CDR1 and CDR2: MNHEY, SMNVEV (reference sequence). This CDR3 contains 12 residues. The CDR3 DNA sequence: TGTGCCAGCAGTTTGAACGGTGAGACCCAGTACTTC. It translates to CASSLNGETQYF.

V usage is TRBV4-3 and J usage is TRBJ1-1; D not resolved. Germline loops: CDR1 LGHNA, CDR2 YSLEER. CDR3 length equals 13 residues. V dropped 0 bases and J dropped 6 bases, with 8 bases sitting between them. CDR3 nucleotides: TGCGCCAGCAGCCAAGATTTGGGTGCTGAAGCTTTCTTT. This gives the protein CASSQDLGAEAFF.

The V call is TRBV5-4, the J call TRBJ2-3, with 7 nucleotides matching TRBD2. The germline V gene encodes CDR1 SGHNT and CDR2 YYREEE (reference sequence). J gave up 6 bases and V 3 bases, and 4 bases lay outside the gene matches. CDR3 length: 13 residues. The CDR3 region is CASSSPGGDTQYF. CDR3 in DNA: TGTGCCAGCAGCTCGCCGGGGGGTGATACGCAGTATTTT.

CDR3 amino acids: CASSLIGGAVTEAFF. As DNA, the CDR3 is TGCGCCAGCAGCTTGATTGGGGGCGCGGTTACTGAAGCTTTCTTT. This chain connects TRBV5-1 to TRBJ1-1; D possibly corresponds to TRBD1 (6 bases). This CDR3 spans 15 amino acids. CDR1 and CDR2 from the germline V gene are SGHRS and YFSETQ. Trimming left V 1 base short and J 5 bases short, with 15 bases between.

This chain uses TRBV4-1 with TRBJ1-2; D gene unclear. Trimming shortened V by 8 bases and J by 1 base, and 17 bases separated the two germline ends. The germline gives CDR1 MGHRA, CDR2 YSYEKL. CDR3 length equals 15 residues. In nucleotides, the CDR3 is TGCGCCAGCGGCTTTCCGACACAACTTAACTATGGCTACACCTTC. Translating gives CASGFPTQLNYGYTF.

The chain is built from TRBV6-1 and TRBJ1-1; 8 nucleotides match TRBD1. This CDR3 spans 12 amino acids. V was pared by 8 bases and J by 10 bases, with 9 bases of the junction left unmatched. CDR1 and CDR2 (germline): MNHNS, SASEGT. The CDR3 is CASQTGGRGAFF. CDR3 coding DNA: TGTGCCAGCCAAACAGGGGGTAGAGGAGCTTTCTTT.

The chain joins TRBV7-6 to TRBJ2-3, with D unresolved. From germline, CDR1 is SGHVS and CDR2 FNYEAQ. The CDR3 extends over 15 amino acids. The V end was cut by 5 bases, the J end by 2 bases, with 14 bases between. The chain's CDR3 is CASSPFGPNTDTQYF. DNA of the CDR3: TGTGCCAGCAGCCCCTTCGGGCCAAACACAGATACGCAGTATTTT. The entire variable domain, with the rest obtained from reference TRBV7-6 and TRBJ2-3, is as follows: GAGVSQSPRYKVTKRGQDVALRCDPISGHVSLYWYRQALGQGPEFLTYFNYEAQQDKSGLPNDRFSAERPEGSISTLTIQRTEQRDSAMYRCASSPFGPNTDTQYFGPGTRLTVL.

The chain links TRBV25-1 to TRBJ2-7; weak D call: TRBD1 (6 bases). Germline V gene lookup returns CDR1 MGHDK and CDR2 SYGVNS. This CDR3 region has 13 residues. V was shortened by 3 bases and J by 4 bases, with 10 bases between the two germline ends. The CDR3 DNA reads as TGTGCCAGCAGTGATAGGGGGAAGTACGAGCAGTACTTC. Translating it yields CASSDRGKYEQYF.

V gene TRBV30 combines with J gene TRBJ2-1; the match to TRBD2 covers 11 bases. CDR1 and CDR2 (germline): GTSNPN, SVGIG (reference sequence). There are 14 residues in the CDR3. Trimming cost V 2 bases and J 14 bases; bases outside gene matches: 11. The CDR3 loop reads CAWSFLQTSGEKFF. CDR3 bases: TGTGCCTGGAGTTTCCTTCAGACTAGCGGGGAAAAGTTCTTC.

The chain couples TRBV5-1 to TRBJ2-1; perhaps TRBD1 as D (5 bases). Germline lookup yields CDR1 SGHRS and CDR2 YFSETQ. Trimming took off 4 bases at V and 4 bases at J, with 15 bases between the two ends. This CDR3 contains 15 residues. CDR3: CASSPNMGPYNEQFF. In DNA, the CDR3 is TGCGCCAGCAGCCCGAACATGGGGCCTTACAATGAGCAGTTCTTC.

CDR3 loop: CASSANSNQPQHF. The CDR3 nucleotides are TGTGCCAGCAGTGCCAATAGCAATCAGCCCCAGCATTTT. The chain has TRBV6-6 and TRBJ1-5; D gene unclear. Trimming shortened V by 5 bases and J by 0 bases, and 5 bases separated the two germline ends. Germline assignment: CDR1 MNHNY and CDR2 SVGAGI (reference sequence). The CDR3 contains 13 residues.

CDR3 amino acids: CASSGQDGNTIYF. CDR3 DNA sequence: TGTGCCAGTAGTGGACAGGATGGAAACACCATATATTTT. The rearrangement uses TRBV19 and TRBJ1-3, with 7 bases aligning to TRBD1. The trim removed 5 bases at V and 3 bases at J, leaving 1 base unmatched. The CDR3 runs 13 residues. The germline V gene encodes CDR1 LNHDA and CDR2 SQIVND (reference sequence).

This chain connects TRBV6-5 to TRBJ2-4; tentative D call: TRBD1 (6 bases). Trimming shortened V by 8 bases and J by 2 bases, and 16 bases separated the two germline ends. Germline CDR1 and CDR2: MNHEY and SVGAGI. This CDR3 is 15 amino acids long. The CDR3 region is CASGPHRETKNIQYF. CDR3 DNA: TGTGCCAGCGGGCCCCACAGGGAAACCAAAAACATTCAGTACTTC.

V usage is TRBV5-1 and J usage is TRBJ1-1; D remains unclear. The CDR3 totals 14 residues. Germline V gene data show CDR1 as SGHRS and CDR2 as YFSETQ. The V gene lost 2 bases and the J gene lost 5 bases, with 13 bases spanning the gap. For the CDR3, the DNA is TGCGCCAGCAGCTTAGGCCAGAGGGAAACTGAAGCTTTCTTT. Its translation is CASSLGQRETEAFF.